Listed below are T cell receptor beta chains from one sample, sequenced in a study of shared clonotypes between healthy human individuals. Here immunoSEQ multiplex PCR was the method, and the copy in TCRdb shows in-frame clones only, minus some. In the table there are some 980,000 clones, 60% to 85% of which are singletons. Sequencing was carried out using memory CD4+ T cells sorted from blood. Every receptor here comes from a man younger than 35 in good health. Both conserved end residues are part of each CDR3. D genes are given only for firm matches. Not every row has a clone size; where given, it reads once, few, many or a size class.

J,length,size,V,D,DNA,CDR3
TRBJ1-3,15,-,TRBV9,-,TGTGCCAGCAGCGTAGGTGGAGGCTCTGGAAACACCATATATTTT,CASSVGGGSGNTIYF
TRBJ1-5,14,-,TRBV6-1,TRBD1,TGTGCCAGCAGCTATACAGGGGGCGTCGAGCCCCAGCATTTT,CASSYTGGVEPQHF
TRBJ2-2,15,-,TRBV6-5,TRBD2,TGTGCCAGCGGGACTAGCGGGAGTGGTACCGGGGAGCTGTTTTTT,CASGTSGSGTGELFF
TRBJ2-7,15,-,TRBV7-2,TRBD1,TGTGCCAGCAGCTTCGGGACAGGGGCCCCCTACGAGCAGTACTTC,CASSFGTGAPYEQYF
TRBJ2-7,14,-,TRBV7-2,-,TGTGCCAGCAGCTTGAATAGCGGCACCTACGAGCAGTACTTC,CASSLNSGTYEQYF
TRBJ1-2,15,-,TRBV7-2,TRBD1,TGTGCCAGCAGCCCGAAAAAGACAGGGGGCGATGGCTACACCTTC,CASSPKKTGGDGYTF
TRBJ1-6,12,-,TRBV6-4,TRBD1,TGTGCCAGCAGTGACACAGGGGGGCCCCTCCACTTT,CASSDTGGPLHF
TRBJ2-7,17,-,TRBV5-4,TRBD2,TGTGCCAGCAGCTCCGGGGGTAGGAATAGCGGGGGCTACGAGCAGTACTTC,CASSSGGRNSGGYEQYF
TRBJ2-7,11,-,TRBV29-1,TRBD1,TGCAGCGCACGCACAGGGGCCGAGCAGTACTTC,CSARTGAEQYF
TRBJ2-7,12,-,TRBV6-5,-,TGTGCCAGCAGTCCGGGCCGCTACGAGCAGTACTTC,CASSPGRYEQYF
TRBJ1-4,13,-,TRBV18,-,TGTGCCAGCTCCCGGGAGGTGGGAGAAAAACTGTTTTTT,CASSREVGEKLFF
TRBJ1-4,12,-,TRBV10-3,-,TGTGCCATCAGTGACTATAATGAAAAACTGTTTTTT,CAISDYNEKLFF
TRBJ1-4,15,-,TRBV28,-,TGTGCCAGCAGTTTATTAATGAGGAGGAATGAAAAACTGTTTTTT,CASSLLMRRNEKLFF
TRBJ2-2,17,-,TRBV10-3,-,TGTGCCATCAGTGAGGCCAGGGGGGGGCCAGACACCGGGGAGCTGTTTTTT,CAISEARGGPDTGELFF
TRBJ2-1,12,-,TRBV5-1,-,TGCGCCAGCAGCTTGTCCGGTGTTGAGCAGTTCTTC,CASSLSGVEQFF
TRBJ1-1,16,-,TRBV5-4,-,TGTGCCAGCAGTACTACAGGGAAGGGGATGAACACTGAAGCTTTCTTT,CASSTTGKGMNTEAFF
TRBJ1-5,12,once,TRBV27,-,TGTGCCAGCAGTTTATCGGCCCAGCCCCAGCATTTT,CASSLSAQPQHF
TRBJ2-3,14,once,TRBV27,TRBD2,TGTGCCAGCAGCGGAGCGGGGCCCGGAGGTACGCAGTATTTT,CASSGAGPGGTQYF
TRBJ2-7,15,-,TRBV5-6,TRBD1,TGTGCCAGCAGCCCCGGGGACAGGGTCCTCTACGAGCAGTACTTC,CASSPGDRVLYEQYF
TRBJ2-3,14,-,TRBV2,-,TGTGCCAGCCGAACGGGGGGCATTATAGATACGCAGTATTTT,CASRTGGIIDTQYF
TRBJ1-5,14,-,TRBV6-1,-,TGTGCCAGCAGGCCGACTGGCGTAGGTCAGCCCCAGCATTTT,CASRPTGVGQPQHF
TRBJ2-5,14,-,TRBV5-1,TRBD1,TGCGCCAGCAGCTCCCTGACAGGGCCAGAGACCCAGTACTTC,CASSSLTGPETQYF
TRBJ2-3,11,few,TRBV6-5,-,TGTGCCAGCAGTTCCCAAGATACGCAGTATTTT,CASSSQDTQYF
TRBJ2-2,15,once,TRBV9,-,TGTGCCAGCGCTGGACACGGGGTCAACACCGGGGAGCTGTTTTTT,CASAGHGVNTGELFF
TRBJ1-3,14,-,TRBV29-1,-,TGCAGCGCCAGGGAGGGGGGCTCTGGAAACACCATATATTTT,CSAREGGSGNTIYF
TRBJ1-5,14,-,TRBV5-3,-,TGTGCCAGAAGCTTTAGTCAGGGGAATCAGCCCCAGCATTTT,CARSFSQGNQPQHF
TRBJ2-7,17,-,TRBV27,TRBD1,TGTGCCAGCCCTAGGGGGACAGGGTCTCACCTGCCCTACGAGCAGTACTTC,CASPRGTGSHLPYEQYF
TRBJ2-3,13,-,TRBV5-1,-,TGCGCCAGCAAGGGGACTAGCACAGATACGCAGTATTTT,CASKGTSTDTQYF
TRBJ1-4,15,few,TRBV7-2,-,TGTGCCAGCAGGCCGGACACGACAACTAATGAAAAACTGTTTTTT,CASRPDTTTNEKLFF
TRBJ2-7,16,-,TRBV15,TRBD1,TGTGCCACCAGCAAACATCGGACAGGGGGAATGGGCGAGCAGTACTTC,CATSKHRTGGMGEQYF
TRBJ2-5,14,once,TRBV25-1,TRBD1,TGTGCCAGCAGTGATACAGGGGCCGGAGAGACCCAGTACTTC,CASSDTGAGETQYF
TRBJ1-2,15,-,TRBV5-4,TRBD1,TGTGCCAGCAGCCACCTGGACAGGGATAACTATGGCTACACCTTC,CASSHLDRDNYGYTF
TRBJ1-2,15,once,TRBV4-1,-,TGCGCCAGCAGCTCAGAACAGGGAGGCGTTAATGGCTACACCTTC,CASSSEQGGVNGYTF
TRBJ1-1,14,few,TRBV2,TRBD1,TGTGCCAGCGCGAGGGGGCGCGGGAACACTGAAGCTTTCTTT,CASARGRGNTEAFF
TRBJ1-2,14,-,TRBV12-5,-,TGTGCTAGTGCCAGAGACCTACAGAACAGCGGCTACACCTTC,CASARDLQNSGYTF
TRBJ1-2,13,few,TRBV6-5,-,TGTGCCAGCAGGGGATTGAGTTCGCGGGGCTACACCTTC,CASRGLSSRGYTF
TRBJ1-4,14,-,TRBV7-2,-,TGTGCCAGCAGCTCACAGGGACTTGGCGGAAAACTGTTTTTT,CASSSQGLGGKLFF
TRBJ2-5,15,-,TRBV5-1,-,TGCGCCAGCAGCTTGGAGTCGGGGCCGCAAGAGACCCAGTACTTC,CASSLESGPQETQYF
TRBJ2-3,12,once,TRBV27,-,TGTGCCTCCGGGGACTTCTCGGATACGCAGTATTTT,CASGDFSDTQYF
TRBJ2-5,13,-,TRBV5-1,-,TGCGCCAGCAGCAAGGGGTCCCAAGAGACCCAGTACTTC,CASSKGSQETQYF
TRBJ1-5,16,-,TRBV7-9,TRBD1,TGTGCCAGCAGCTATTGGGGGACAGTTAGCAATCAGCCCCAGCATTTT,CASSYWGTVSNQPQHF
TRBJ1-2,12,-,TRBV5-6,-,TGTGCCAGCAGCCTAGACGGTTATGGCTACACCTTC,CASSLDGYGYTF
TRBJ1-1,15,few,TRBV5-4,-,TGTGCCAGCAGCTTGCAGGGCCCAGTGAACACTGAAGCTTTCTTT,CASSLQGPVNTEAFF
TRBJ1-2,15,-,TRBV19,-,TGTGCCAGTAGCCTGGGGGGGAGTAAATCCTATGGCTACACCTTC,CASSLGGSKSYGYTF
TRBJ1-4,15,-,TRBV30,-,TGTGCCTGGAGTCTAAAGGGGGAGGCTAATGAAAAACTGTTTTTT,CAWSLKGEANEKLFF
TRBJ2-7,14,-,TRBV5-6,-,TGTGCCAGCAGCCAGGGGGGACAGACCTACGAGCAGTACTTC,CASSQGGQTYEQYF
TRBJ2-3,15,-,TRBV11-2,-,TGTGCCAGCAGCATAGGGGGACTCTTCAGATATACGCAGTATTTT,CASSIGGLFRYTQYF
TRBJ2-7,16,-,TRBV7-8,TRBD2,TGTGCCAGCAAACCGGGGGGTGCTAGCGGGAGGGTGGAGCAGTACTTC,CASKPGGASGRVEQYF
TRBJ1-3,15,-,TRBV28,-,TGTGCCAGCATCCCCACCGGAAGCTCTGGAAACACCATATATTTT,CASIPTGSSGNTIYF
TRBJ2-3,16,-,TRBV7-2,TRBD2,TGTGCCAGCAGCTTATTTCGCGGGGGGGCCACAGATACGCAGTATTTT,CASSLFRGGATDTQYF
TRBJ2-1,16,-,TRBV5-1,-,TGCGCCAGCAGCCCCCGAACAGGGAGCTCCTACAATGAGCAGTTCTTC,CASSPRTGSSYNEQFF
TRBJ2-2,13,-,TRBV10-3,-,TGTGCCATCAGTGAAAAGGACACCGGGGAGCTGTTTTTT,CAISEKDTGELFF
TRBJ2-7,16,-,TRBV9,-,TGTGCCAGCAGCGTGGGCTCCCCCTCAGGGTTCAACGAGCAGTACTTC,CASSVGSPSGFNEQYF